These 10 T cell receptor beta chains came from one sample sequenced in a study of blood T cell repertoires in COVID-19. The assay was immunoSEQ multiplex PCR, and TCRdb's table has in-frame clones only and misses some. The data hold approximately 230,000 clones, with more than 80% observed a single time. Specimen: peripheral blood. These receptor sequences come from a man aged 30-40 years who had recovered from COVID-19.

The rearrangement links TRBV19 to TRBJ1-2, with D hard to call. V was trimmed by 5 bases and J by 8 bases, leaving 24 bases between them. The CDR3 spans 16 residues. Germline CDR1 and CDR2: LNHDA and SQIVND (reference sequence). The CDR3 is CASSLRSDGTIGGYTF. CDR3 coding DNA: TGTGCCAGTAGTCTGAGGTCCGATGGCACCATCGGGGGCTACACCTTC.

V gene TRBV6-2 or TRBV6-3 combines with J gene TRBJ2-7; the match to TRBD2 covers 16 bases. V was clipped by 4 bases and J by 2 bases; unmatched bases: 2. Germline-derived CDR1 and CDR2 are MNHEY and SVGEGT. The CDR3 is made up of 16 amino acids. This chain's CDR3 is CASSFGTSGGAYEQYF. DNA for the CDR3: TGTGCCAGCAGTTTCGGGACTAGCGGGGGGGCCTACGAGCAGTACTTC.

This rearrangement joins TRBV3-1 (or the pseudogene TRBV3-2) to TRBJ1-1; D is perhaps TRBD1 (5 bases). Germline-derived CDR1 and CDR2 are LGHDT and YNNKEL (reference sequence). V lost 1 base, J lost 0 bases, and 6 bases lay in between. The CDR3 runs 14 residues. Here the CDR3 DNA reads TGTGCCAGCAGCCAAGGACAGATGAACACTGAAGCTTTCTTT. This encodes CASSQGQMNTEAFF.

The rearrangement joins TRBV9 to TRBJ2-5; TRBD2 might be the D (7 bases). The CDR3 extends over 16 amino acids. Germline lookup yields CDR1 SGDLS and CDR2 YYNGEE. The V end lost 3 bases, the J end lost 4 bases, and 19 bases lay between the germline ends. DNA of the CDR3: TGTGCCAGCAGCGCGGCCGGAGGTCGGGGGGCAGAGACCCAGTACTTC. It translates to CASSAAGGRGAETQYF. Variable domain in full (rest from reference TRBV9 and TRBJ2-5): DSGVTQTPKHLITATGQRVTLRCSPRSGDLSVYWYQQSLDQGLQFLIQYYNGEERAKGNILERFSAQQFPDLHSELNLSSLELGDSALYFCASSAAGGRGAETQYFGPGTRLLVL.

The chain uses TRBV6-6 and TRBJ1-6; a possible D gene is TRBD1 (6 bases). With 5 bases removed from V and 6 bases from J, the gap between germline ends came to 23 bases. The length of the CDR3 is 18 residues. CDR1 is MNHNY, CDR2 SVGAGI, per germline (reference sequence). CDR3 sequence: CASSPLKGEGNSNSPLHF. The CDR3 DNA reads TGTGCCAGCAGTCCCCTCAAGGGGGAGGGGAACTCTAATTCACCCCTCCACTTT.

This chain connects TRBV4-2 to TRBJ1-1; the D gene is possibly TRBD1 (5 bases). V was clipped by 0 bases and J by 5 bases, with 16 bases between them. There are 16 residues in the CDR3. From germline, CDR1 is LGHNA and CDR2 YNFKEQ. Written as DNA, the CDR3 is TGTGCCAGCAGCCAAGAAAGCAGGGCGGGGTGGACTGAAGCTTTCTTT. Encoded protein: CASSQESRAGWTEAFF.

The genes are TRBV18 and TRBJ1-4; 9 bases are a match to TRBD1. Germline assignment: CDR1 KGHSH and CDR2 LQKENI. Trimming took 2 bases from V and 3 from J; bases not matched to a gene: 10. The CDR3 covers 18 residues. The CDR3 here is CASSPIPGQGWANEKLFF. The CDR3 coding sequence is TGTGCCAGCTCACCAATTCCGGGACAGGGCTGGGCTAATGAAAAACTGTTTTTT.

The chain is built from TRBV20-1 and TRBJ2-3; 10 nucleotides line up with TRBD2. This CDR3 is built from 16 residues. Germline CDR1 reads DFQATT; CDR2 reads SNEGSKA (reference sequence). The junction had 11 bases not matched to a gene; V was cut back by 3 bases and J by 5 bases. This chain's CDR3 is CSASPLPGLARDTQYF. The CDR3 bases are TGCAGTGCTAGTCCACTTCCGGGACTAGCGAGAGATACGCAGTATTTT.

V gene TRBV7-8 combines with J gene TRBJ1-2, with 7 bases that match TRBD1. The CDR3 has 14 residues. The junction had 7 bases not matched to a gene; V was cut back by 1 base and J by 8 bases. Germline lookup yields CDR1 SGHVS and CDR2 FQNEAQ. This CDR3 reads CASSLERQGVGYTF. In DNA, the CDR3 is TGTGCCAGCAGCTTAGAAAGACAGGGCGTGGGCTACACCTTC.

This chain uses TRBV6-5 with TRBJ1-4, with 7 bases identical to TRBD1. This CDR3 spans 12 amino acids. The V and J ends lost 6 bases and 8 bases, in that order; junction bases with no gene match: 3. The germline V gene encodes CDR1 MNHEY and CDR2 SVGAGI. CDR3 in amino acids: CASRGGREKLFF. The CDR3 bases are TGTGCCAGCAGAGGGGGCCGGGAAAAACTGTTTTTT.